This TCR beta chain came from a study of T cells in tumors after PD-1 blockade. The overall study: Patients had no prior checkpoint blockade, systemic immunosuppressants, or anti-cancer therapy within 4 weeks.

This CDR3 contains 14 residues. From germline, CDR1 is SGDLS and CDR2 YYNGEE. The germline V and J ends were trimmed by 0 bases and 5 bases, with 6 bases remaining between them. The data were produced by immunoSEQ multiplex PCR, yet TCRdb's version contains in-frame clones alone and is incomplete. Among 45,000 to 50,000 clones listed, roughly 84% were seen once. The sample in question was PBMCs, obtained before anti-PD-1 therapy. The receptor was derived from a human donor with advanced basal cell or squamous cell carcinoma (not recorded which). V is TRBV9 and J is TRBJ1-6; no definite D call. The CDR3 reads CASSVGLHNSPLHF. The DNA for the CDR3 is TGTGCCAGCAGCGTAGGGCTACATAATTCACCCCTCCACTTT.